A single sample gave rise to the 13 T cell receptor beta chains below, sequenced in a study of PD-1 blockade in classical Hodgkin lymphoma. TCRdb's copy holds only in-frame clones and misses some; the assay was immunoSEQ multiplex PCR. Altogether just under 100,000 clones are present, approximately 88% being singletons, with the ten largest covering less than 15%. Brentuximab vedotin exposure varied, and every patient relapsed after autologous stem cell transplantation. The sample here was peripheral blood mononuclear cells (PBMCs), taken at baseline. These receptors were collected from a human donor with classical Hodgkin lymphoma.

A few counts support this clone. The chain employs TRBV28 and TRBJ2-7, with D tentatively TRBD2 (6 bases). Trimming removed 3 bases at V and 2 bases at J, with 17 bases between. Per germline, CDR1 MDHEN and CDR2 SYDVKM. CDR3 length equals 16 residues. CDR3: CASSFGGARGAYEQYF. The CDR3 nucleotides read TGTGCCAGCAGTTTCGGGGGAGCCCGTGGAGCCTACGAGCAGTACTTC.

This clone was seen a handful of times. The genes are TRBV7-9 and TRBJ1-2, with D possibly being TRBD1 (5 bases). V lost 5 bases and J lost 3, with 16 bases in between. The CDR3 runs 15 residues. Germline lookup yields CDR1 SEHNR and CDR2 FQNEAQ (reference sequence). This CDR3 is CASSPLAGTHYGYTF. The CDR3 DNA sequence: TGTGCCAGCAGCCCGTTGGCCGGGACGCACTATGGCTACACCTTC.

The genes are TRBV5-1 and TRBJ2-5; weak D call: TRBD2 (6 bases). Germline lookup yields CDR1 SGHRS and CDR2 YFSETQ. Trimming left V 0 bases short and J 0 bases short, with 12 bases between. The CDR3 has 16 residues. The CDR3 region is CASSLGLAANQETQYF. As DNA, the CDR3 is TGCGCCAGCAGCTTGGGGTTAGCGGCTAACCAAGAGACCCAGTACTTC.

The chain combines TRBV27 with TRBJ2-1, with no clear D. The CDR3 contains 13 residues. CDR1 MNHEY and CDR2 SMNVEV come from the germline V gene (reference sequence). V was pared by 2 bases and J by 5 bases, with 7 bases between. Here the CDR3 DNA reads TGTGCCAGCAGTTTAGGCAGCAACAATGAGCAGTTCTTC. Its protein is CASSLGSNNEQFF.

The chain combines TRBV7-8 with TRBJ2-3; 9 positions agree with TRBD1. This CDR3 spans 16 amino acids. Germline loops: CDR1 SGHVS, CDR2 FQNEAQ. V dropped 3 bases and J dropped 4; count of bases not matched to a gene: 8. The DNA of the CDR3 is TGTGCCAGCAGCTTCCGGGACAGGGCCATCGCAGATACGCAGTATTTT. Encoded protein: CASSFRDRAIADTQYF.

V usage is TRBV5-4 and J usage is TRBJ1-1, with 8 bases aligning to TRBD1. The J segment lost 0 bases and the V segment lost 2 bases, leaving 9 bases of the junction unmatched. CDR1 and CDR2 from the germline V gene are SGHNT and YYREEE (reference sequence). The CDR3 runs to 17 residues. The CDR3 region is CASSFYRGGRMNTEAFF. The CDR3 coding sequence is TGTGCCAGCAGCTTCTACAGGGGGGGTAGAATGAACACTGAAGCTTTCTTT.

The chain uses TRBV4-1 and TRBJ2-7; 7 bases are a match to TRBD2. Germline CDR1 is MGHRA and CDR2 is YSYEKL. The length of the CDR3 is 16 residues. V shed 0 bases and J 2 bases; nucleotides not matched to a gene: 7. CDR3 loop: CASSQDRGGSPYEQYF. DNA for the CDR3: TGCGCCAGCAGCCAAGATCGGGGCGGGAGTCCCTACGAGCAGTACTTC.

The CDR3 loop reads CASSDQGGETQYF. The DNA of the CDR3 is TGTGCCAGTAGCGACCAGGGAGGAGAGACCCAGTACTTC. V and J are TRBV19 and TRBJ2-5; tentative D call: TRBD2 (6 bases). This CDR3 region has 13 residues. From germline, CDR1 is LNHDA and CDR2 SQIVND (reference sequence). Trimming took off 6 bases at V and 4 bases at J, with 12 bases between the two ends.

The chain carries TRBV7-8 and TRBJ2-1; the D is unclear. Per the germline V gene, CDR1 is SGHVS and CDR2 is FQNEAQ. The V end lost 5 bases, the J end lost 0 bases, and 8 bases lay between the germline ends. The CDR3 covers 14 residues. CDR3 DNA sequence: TGTGCCAGCAGCCCCCGGGCCTCCTACAATGAGCAGTTCTTC. Translating it yields CASSPRASYNEQFF. Together with reference TRBV7-8 and TRBJ2-1, the CDR3 gives the full variable domain: GAGVSQSPRYKVAKRGQDVALRCDPISGHVSLFWYQQALGQGPEFLTYFQNEAQLDKSGLPSDRFFAERPEGSVSTLKIQRTQQEDSAVYLCASSPRASYNEQFFGPGTRLTVL.

V gene TRBV14 combines with J gene TRBJ2-1, with D unclear. Germline V gene sequence: CDR1 SGHDN, CDR2 FVKESK. The CDR3 is 15 amino acids. V dropped 4 bases and J dropped 8 bases, with 18 bases sitting between them. This chain's CDR3 is CASSRQPIPGDEQFF. The CDR3 DNA sequence: TGTGCCAGCAGCCGGCAGCCAATCCCCGGTGATGAGCAGTTCTTC.

The chain joins TRBV4-3 to TRBJ1-2, with no clear D. V was cut by 0 bases and J by 4 bases, with 18 bases left in between. The germline V gene encodes CDR1 LGHNA and CDR2 YSLEER. There are 17 residues in the CDR3. Here the CDR3 DNA reads TGCGCCAGCAGCCAAGATTGGAGGACCCGACCCCTCTATGGCTACACCTTC. Translated, it gives CASSQDWRTRPLYGYTF.

V and J are TRBV10-3 and TRBJ2-2; D might be TRBD1 (5 bases). The germline V gene has CDR1 ENHRY and CDR2 SYGVKD. CDR3 size: 13 residues. Trimming pared 8 bases from V and 7 bases from J, leaving 14 bases between. The CDR3 DNA sequence: TGTGCCATCTCCGTAGGGGATGGCGGGGAGCTGTTTTTT. This codes for CAISVGDGGELFF.

In this sample, this clone turned up a few times. The chain is built from TRBV2 and TRBJ1-2; D call uncertain. Deletions cut 2 bases from V and 5 bases from J, with 15 bases between. The CDR3 is 15 residues long. Germline CDR1 and CDR2: SNHLY and FYNNEI. DNA for the CDR3: TGTGCCAGCAGTGAAACGGGTCAGGCAGAATATGGCTACACCTTC. It encodes CASSETGQAEYGYTF.